This T cell receptor beta chain was sequenced for a study of cytotoxic CD8 clonotypes in ibrutinib-treated CLL. The data were produced by immunoSEQ multiplex PCR, yet TCRdb's version contains in-frame clones alone and is incomplete. Of 130,000 to 150,000 clones in the sample, under 95% were seen once. The receptor was derived from a human donor with chronic lymphocytic leukemia. The specimen was PBMCs, collected after 12 months of ibrutinib treatment.

CDR3 protein: CASFRTNTEAFF. In DNA form, the CDR3 reads TGTGCCAGTTTTCGGACCAACACTGAAGCTTTCTTT. This sequence joins TRBV19 and TRBJ1-1; D not resolved. Germline loops: CDR1 LNHDA, CDR2 SQIVND (reference sequence). CDR3 length equals 12 residues. Trimming took off 8 bases at V and 2 bases at J, with 9 bases between the two ends.